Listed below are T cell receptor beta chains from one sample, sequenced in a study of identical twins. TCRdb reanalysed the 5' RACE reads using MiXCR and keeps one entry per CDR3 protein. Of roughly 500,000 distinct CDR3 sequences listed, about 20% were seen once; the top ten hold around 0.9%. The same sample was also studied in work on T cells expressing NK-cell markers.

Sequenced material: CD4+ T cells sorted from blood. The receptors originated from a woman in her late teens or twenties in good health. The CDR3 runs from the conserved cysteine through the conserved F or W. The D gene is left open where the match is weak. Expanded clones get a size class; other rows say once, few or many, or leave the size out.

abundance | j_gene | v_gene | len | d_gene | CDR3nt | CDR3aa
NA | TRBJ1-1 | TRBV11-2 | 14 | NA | TGTGCCAGCAGTATTACCGGGGGCATCACTGAAGCTTTCTTT | CASSITGGITEAFF
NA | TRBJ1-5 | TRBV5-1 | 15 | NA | TGCGCCAGCAGCTTGGGTCAGGATAGCAATCAGCCCCAGCATTTT | CASSLGQDSNQPQHF
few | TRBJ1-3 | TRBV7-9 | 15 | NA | TGTGCCAGCAGCTTAGACCGGCCAGATACAGACACCATATATTTT | CASSLDRPDTDTIYF
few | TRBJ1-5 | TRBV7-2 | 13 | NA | TGTGCCCAACAGGGATCCCCCAATCAGCCCCAGCATTTT | CAQQGSPNQPQHF
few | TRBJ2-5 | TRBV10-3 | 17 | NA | TGTGCCATCAGTGAGTCGGGGGCCGCTACCCGGGGAGAGACCCAGTACTTC | CAISESGAATRGETQYF
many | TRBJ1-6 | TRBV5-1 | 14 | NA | TGCGCCAGCAGCCGGACAGCCAGTAATTCACCCCTCCACTTT | CASSRTASNSPLHF
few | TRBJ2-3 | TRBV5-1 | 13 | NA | TGCGCCAGCAGCTTGGGGAGGGAAGATACGCAGTATTTT | CASSLGREDTQYF
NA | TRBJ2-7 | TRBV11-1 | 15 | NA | TGTGCCAGCAGGGGCGGAGGGGCCCCTTCCTACGAGCAGTACTTC | CASRGGGAPSYEQYF
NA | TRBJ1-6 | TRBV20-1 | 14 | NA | TGCAGTGCTCCTCCGGGATTATTGGGTTCACCCCTCCACTTT | CSAPPGLLGSPLHF
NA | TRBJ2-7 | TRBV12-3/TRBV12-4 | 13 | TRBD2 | TGTGCCAGCAGTTTTCTCCGGGGGGTGGAGCAGTACTTC | CASSFLRGVEQYF
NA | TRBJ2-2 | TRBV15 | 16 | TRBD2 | TGTGCCACCAGCAGAGCGGTGGGGGGGAGGACCGGGGAGCTGTTTTTT | CATSRAVGGRTGELFF
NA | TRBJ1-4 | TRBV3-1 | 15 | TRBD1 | TGTGCCAGCAGCCATCGGACAGGGCGGCCGGAAAAACTGTTTTTT | CASSHRTGRPEKLFF
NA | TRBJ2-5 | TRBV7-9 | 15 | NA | TGTGCCAGCAGCCCGACCTGGCGGGGACAAGAGACCCAGTACTTC | CASSPTWRGQETQYF
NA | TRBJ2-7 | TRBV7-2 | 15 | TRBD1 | TGTGCCAGCAGCGCACAAGGACAGGGGAGGGACGAGCAGTACTTC | CASSAQGQGRDEQYF
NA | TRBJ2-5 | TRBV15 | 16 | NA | TGTGCCACCAGCAGAGATTTCACAGGGCTCGGAGAGACCCAGTACTTC | CATSRDFTGLGETQYF
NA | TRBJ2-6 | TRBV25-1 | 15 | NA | TGTGCCAGCAGTGAATCAGGGACCGGGGCCAACGTCCTGACTTTC | CASSESGTGANVLTF
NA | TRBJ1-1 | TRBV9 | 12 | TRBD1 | TGTGCCAGGGAAACAGGGGGTACTGAAGCTTTCTTT | CARETGGTEAFF
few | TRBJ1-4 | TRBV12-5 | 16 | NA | TGTGCTAGTGGCCTACAGACAGCCCCACAGGGTGAAAAACTGTTTTTT | CASGLQTAPQGEKLFF
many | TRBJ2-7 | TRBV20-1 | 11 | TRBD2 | TGCAGCGCGGGGAGGGCCTACGAGCAGTACTTC | CSAGRAYEQYF
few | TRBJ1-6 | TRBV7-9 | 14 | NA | TGTGCCAGCAGCGCCAGGAGTTTGAATTCACCCCTCCACTTT | CASSARSLNSPLHF
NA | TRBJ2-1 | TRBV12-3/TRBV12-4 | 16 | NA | TGTGCCAGCAGTTTAATTTCGGGGCTAGCGAAGAATGAGCAGTTCTTC | CASSLISGLAKNEQFF
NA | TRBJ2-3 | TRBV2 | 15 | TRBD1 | TGTGCCAGCAGGGGGACAGGGGGCTCAACAGATACGCAGTATTTT | CASRGTGGSTDTQYF
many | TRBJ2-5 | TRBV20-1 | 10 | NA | TGCAGTGCTGGCCAAGAGACCCAGTACTTC | CSAGQETQYF
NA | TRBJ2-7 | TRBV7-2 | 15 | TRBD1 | TGTGCCAGCAGCTTCAAGGGACAGGGTCTGTACGAGCAGTACTTC | CASSFKGQGLYEQYF
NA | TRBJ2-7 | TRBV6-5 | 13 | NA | TGTGCCAGCAGTTACCGGGGGGCGCGAGAGCAGTACTTC | CASSYRGAREQYF
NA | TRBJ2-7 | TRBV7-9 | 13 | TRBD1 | TGTGCCAGCAGCTCTAGGGGGCGGGACGAGCAGTACTTC | CASSSRGRDEQYF
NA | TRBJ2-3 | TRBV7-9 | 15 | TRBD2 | TGTGCCAGCAGAGCCGCCGGGACTAGAACAGATACGCAGTATTTT | CASRAAGTRTDTQYF
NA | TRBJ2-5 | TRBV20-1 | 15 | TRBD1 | TGCAGTGCCAAGAGACAGGGGGCGTTTTTGGAGACCCAGTACTTC | CSAKRQGAFLETQYF
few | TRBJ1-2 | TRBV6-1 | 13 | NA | TGTGCCAGCGTCGGGAGACGGCCGGGTGGCTACACCTTC | CASVGRRPGGYTF
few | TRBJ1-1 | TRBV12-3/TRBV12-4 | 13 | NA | TGTGCCAGCAGTTTATTGAGAGCCACTGAAGCTTTCTTT | CASSLLRATEAFF
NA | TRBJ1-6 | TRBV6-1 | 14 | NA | TGTGCCAGCCGGGGGGAGGCCTCTTATTCACCCCTCCACTTT | CASRGEASYSPLHF
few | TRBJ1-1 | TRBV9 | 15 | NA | TGTGCCAGCAGCGTAGTGGTAGCGACGAACACTGAAGCTTTCTTT | CASSVVVATNTEAFF
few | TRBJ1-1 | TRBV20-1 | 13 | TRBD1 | TGCAGTGCTAGCAGGGGGGGTATTACTGAAGCTTTCTTT | CSASRGGITEAFF
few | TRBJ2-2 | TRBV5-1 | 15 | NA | TGCGCCAGCAGCTTGGGATACTTGAACACCGGGGAGCTGTTTTTT | CASSLGYLNTGELFF
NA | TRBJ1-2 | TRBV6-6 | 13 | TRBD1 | TGTGCCAGCACACAAACAGGGGCCTATGGCTACACCTTC | CASTQTGAYGYTF
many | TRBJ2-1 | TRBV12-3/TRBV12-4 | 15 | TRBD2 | TGTGCCAGCGGACCCCCGGGACTAGTGCCCAATGAGCAGTTCTTC | CASGPPGLVPNEQFF
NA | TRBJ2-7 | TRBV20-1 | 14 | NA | TGCAGTGCCGCGGGGCGGGGAAGCTCCTACGAGCAGTACTTC | CSAAGRGSSYEQYF
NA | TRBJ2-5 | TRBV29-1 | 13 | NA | TGCAGCGTCCTTGGGGCAGGGAGAGAGACCCAGTACTTC | CSVLGAGRETQYF
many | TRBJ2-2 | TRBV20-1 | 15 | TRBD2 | TGCAGTGCTTTGCGCCGCGGCGGGAGGACCGGGGAGCTGTTTTTT | CSALRRGGRTGELFF
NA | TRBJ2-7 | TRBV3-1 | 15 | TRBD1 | TGTGCCAGCAGCCCCCGGCTGGACAGGGCCCACGAGCAGTACTTC | CASSPRLDRAHEQYF
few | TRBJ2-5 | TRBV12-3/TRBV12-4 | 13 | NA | TGTGCCAGCAGTCCGAGAGCGGGAGAGACCCAGTACTTC | CASSPRAGETQYF
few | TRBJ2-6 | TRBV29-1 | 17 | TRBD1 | TGCAGCGTGGCGGGGACAGGGGGGTTCTCTGGGGCCAACGTCCTGACTTTC | CSVAGTGGFSGANVLTF
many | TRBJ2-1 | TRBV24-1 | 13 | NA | TGTGCCACCAGTGACTCGGACTACAATGAGCAGTTCTTC | CATSDSDYNEQFF
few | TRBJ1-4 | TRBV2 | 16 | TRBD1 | TGTGCCAGCAACCCCCGGGACAGGGGAATGGATGAAAAACTGTTTTTT | CASNPRDRGMDEKLFF
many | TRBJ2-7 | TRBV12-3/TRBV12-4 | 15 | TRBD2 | TGTGCCAGCAGTTTAGGGCTAGCGGGGCCCTACGAGCAGTACTTC | CASSLGLAGPYEQYF
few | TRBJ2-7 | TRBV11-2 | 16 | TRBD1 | TGTGCCAGCAGCTTCCAACCGGGACAGGGGGGCTACGAGCAGTACTTC | CASSFQPGQGGYEQYF
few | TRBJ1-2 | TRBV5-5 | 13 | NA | TGTGCCAGCAACCGGGATTTGGGCTATGGCTACACCTTC | CASNRDLGYGYTF
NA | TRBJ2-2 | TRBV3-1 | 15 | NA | TGTGCCAGCAGCCAAGGGTCTAGGGACACCGGGGAGCTGTTTTTT | CASSQGSRDTGELFF
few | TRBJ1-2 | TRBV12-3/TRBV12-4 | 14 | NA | TGTGCCAGCAGTTTAGGGGGAGTTGGCTATGGCTACACCTTC | CASSLGGVGYGYTF
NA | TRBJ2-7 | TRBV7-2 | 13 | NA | TGTGCCAGCACCGGGACTGATACCTACGAGCAGTACTTC | CASTGTDTYEQYF
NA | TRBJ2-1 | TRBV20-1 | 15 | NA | TGCAGTGCTAGAGATGATTTCCGGTTCCCGTTGGAGCAGTTCTTC | CSARDDFRFPLEQFF
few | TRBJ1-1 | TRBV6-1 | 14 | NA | TGTGCCAGCAGTACGCCCAGGGGGAACACTGAAGCTTTCTTT | CASSTPRGNTEAFF
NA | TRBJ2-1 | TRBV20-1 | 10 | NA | TGCAGTGCTTCTAGAGAGGGGACGTTCTTC | CSASREGTFF
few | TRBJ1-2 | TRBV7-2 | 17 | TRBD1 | TGTGCCAGCAGCTTATCCGGGACAGGGGCCTCTAACTATGGCTACACCTTC | CASSLSGTGASNYGYTF